This TCR beta chain was recorded in a study of blood T cell repertoires in COVID-19 (dated by TCRdb to the early 2020s). A note on the overall study: Collaborator samples came from the United States, Italy and Spain and covered acute and convalescent phases of COVID-19. The material from the prospective study consisted of cDNA or gDNA derived from T cells, B-cell-depleted T cells, or PBMCs. Subjects who had been exposed to COVID-19, were actively infected with it, or had recovered from it provided the deeply sampled blood TCRbeta repertoires that made up the dataset. The repertoires were made available in a free public database intended to serve as a resource for research on the immune response to SARS-CoV-2. Samples were obtained from the ongoing ImmuneRACE study (first 160 participants) and from about 1,300 subjects provided by 6 global collaborators. The sample metadata nearly always contained a de-identified subject ID, COVID-19 status, age in years and sex. Where available, HLA class I and class II types were obtained from metadata supplied by the sample provider rather than from assay-based typing.

Collaborating institutions collected whole blood in K2EDTA tubes following their own protocols. For TCRbeta analysis, collaborator samples were shipped as frozen whole blood, as isolated PBMCs, or as DNA extracted from either sample type. Summary of the overall study and its limitations: The quantity of clinical and demographic metadata differed by source and by participant and was supplied without curation.

Comment on this clone: It lacks a known antigen. Nothing much larger sits one base from this clone, and base qualities are not available.

TCRbeta CDR3 regions were amplified from genomic DNA using the immunoSEQ Assay, a bias-controlled multiplex PCR. The paper's data handling went like this. Nucleated cell counts per sample were estimated from amplification of reference gene primers within the assay. To quantify the absolute abundance of each unique TCRbeta CDR3 rearrangement, sequence reads were collapsed and filtered. For each sample, productive Simpson clonality was calculated as the square root of Simpson's diversity index over productive rearrangements. TCRdb took over this immuneACCESS table, retaining in-frame rearrangements with V and J assigned. Such tables are incomplete; in checked studies, under half of the missing clones stem from an unresolved V gene, and the remainder is unexplained. That table furnishes V, J and clone size, whereas the DNA furnished D and trimming. In this sample the table shows approximately 52,000 clones, roughly 91% of which occur a single time. The ten largest clones add up to approximately 3.4% of the sample.

V trim: 2 bases; J trim: 2 bases; unmatched bases: 5. In the germline V gene, CDR1 corresponds to SGHRS and CDR2 to YFSETQ. The CDR3, from cysteine to phenylalanine, totals 15 residues. The DNA shown is the 45-base CDR3, in frame from base 1. The rearranged chain carries TRBV5-1 and TRBJ2-3; the junction holds 7 bases that match TRBD2. Material for sequencing was peripheral blood. This TCR was sampled from a human donor in a cohort sampled during active COVID-19. The bases are TGCGCCAGCAGCTTTAGCGGGTATCCCACAGATACGCAGTATTTT. Translated, this gives CASSFSGYPTDTQYF.